Listed below are T cell receptor beta chains from one sample, sequenced in a study of blood T cell repertoires in COVID-19. Some clones are missing from TCRdb's copy, which holds only in-frame ones; the method was immunoSEQ multiplex PCR. This sample carries under 200,000 clones, 85% of them seen once, and the ten largest clones take around 1%. The specimen was peripheral blood. These receptors all come from a man aged 35 to 55 with acute or convalescent COVID-19. Each CDR3 is given with its conserved first and last residue. D genes are given only for firm matches. Where a row states a size, it is once, few, many or the class of an expanded clone; other rows omit it.

j_call v_call clone_size d_call cdr3_aa cdr3_nt
TRBJ1-2 TRBV10-3 NA TRBD1 CAIKLTGGNGGYTF TGTGCCATCAAGCTGACAGGGGGCAACGGGGGCTACACCTTC
TRBJ1-2 TRBV7-9 NA TRBD1 CASSLAGGNGYTF TGTGCCAGCAGCTTAGCAGGGGGCAATGGCTACACCTTC
TRBJ1-5 TRBV6-2/TRBV6-3 NA TRBD1 CASSTGGQPQHF TGTGCCAGCAGTACAGGGGGCCAGCCCCAGCATTTT
TRBJ2-1 TRBV7-2 NA NA CASSLGQGRNNEQFF TGTGCCAGCAGCTTGGGGCAGGGAAGAAACAATGAGCAGTTCTTC
TRBJ2-1 TRBV19 few TRBD1 CASSPDRGQQFF TGTGCCAGTAGCCCCGACAGGGGGCAACAGTTCTTC
TRBJ2-7 TRBV5-1 NA TRBD2 CASSQSAAGARNFYEQYF TGCGCCAGCAGCCAGTCGGCAGCGGGGGCCCGGAATTTCTACGAGCAGTACTTC
TRBJ2-3 TRBV3-1/TRBV3-2 NA NA CASSHPSGVEITDTQYF TGTGCCAGCAGCCATCCCTCCGGGGTAGAGATCACAGATACGCAGTATTTT
TRBJ2-3 TRBV6-5 NA NA CASRSTTDTQYF TGTGCCAGCAGGTCGACTACAGATACGCAGTATTTT
TRBJ1-6 TRBV19 NA NA CASSVGWDSPLHF TGTGCCAGTAGTGTCGGGTGGGATTCACCCCTCCACTTT
TRBJ2-1 TRBV6-5 few NA CASRGRQNEQFF TGTGCCAGCCGGGGTCGCCAGAATGAGCAGTTCTTC
TRBJ1-2 TRBV19 NA TRBD1 CASSNSGTGIYGYTF TGTGCCAGTAGCAACAGCGGGACAGGGATTTACGGCTACACCTTC
TRBJ2-7 TRBV11-2 NA NA CASSRITGSSYEQYF TGTGCCAGCAGCCGGATAACAGGGTCATCGTACGAGCAGTACTTC
TRBJ1-6 TRBV7-3 NA NA CASSTHRDSPLHF TGTGCCAGCAGCACTCACAGGGACTCACCCCTCCACTTT
TRBJ2-4 TRBV6-1 NA NA CATSAGDKNIQYF TGTGCCACCTCAGCGGGCGACAAAAACATTCAGTACTTC
TRBJ1-1 TRBV10-2 NA NA CASSETGLNTEAFF TGCGCCAGCAGTGAGACGGGTTTGAACACTGAAGCTTTCTTT
TRBJ1-5 TRBV21-1 NA NA CASSKAVGGMAQHF TGTGCCAGCAGCAAAGCGGTCGGGGGGATGGCCCAGCATTTT
TRBJ1-2 TRBV13 NA NA CASRGSNYGYTF TGTGCCAGTCGCGGGAGTAACTATGGCTACACCTTC
TRBJ2-4 TRBV3-1/TRBV3-2 NA TRBD1 CASSQGQGAGNIQYF TGTGCCAGCAGCCAAGGACAGGGGGCCGGAAACATTCAGTACTTC
TRBJ1-4 TRBV18 NA NA CASSPRGDHEKLFF TGTGCCAGCTCACCACGGGGGGACCATGAAAAACTGTTTTTT
TRBJ1-1 TRBV2 NA NA CASSDREDTEAFF TGTGCCAGCAGTGACAGGGAGGACACTGAAGCTTTCTTT
TRBJ1-2 TRBV19 few NA CASSVTADLRYGYTF TGTGCCAGTAGTGTGACAGCTGACCTACGGTATGGCTACACCTTC
TRBJ2-7 TRBV30 NA NA CAWQGSSYEQYF TGTGCCTGGCAGGGGAGCTCCTACGAGCAGTACTTC
TRBJ2-4 TRBV4-1 NA TRBD2 CASSDDGLAGKNIQYF TGCGCCAGCTCCGATGATGGACTAGCGGGGAAAAACATTCAGTACTTC
TRBJ1-3 TRBV15 NA NA CATSRDRGSGNTIYF TGTGCCACCAGCAGAGACAGGGGCTCTGGAAACACCATATATTTT
TRBJ1-6 TRBV5-4 NA NA CASSKRDYFGFSYNSPLHF TGTGCCAGCAGTAAGAGGGATTATTTTGGATTCTCCTATAATTCACCCCTCCACTTT
TRBJ2-7 TRBV6-6 NA TRBD1 CASSSAGQGRNEQYF TGTGCCAGCAGTAGTGCGGGACAGGGGCGCAACGAGCAGTACTTC
TRBJ1-6 TRBV30 NA NA CAWSVPGNSPLHF TGTGCCTGGAGTGTACCGGGAAATTCACCCCTCCACTTT
TRBJ1-1 TRBV28 NA NA CASTDVTEAFF TGTGCCAGCACAGATGTCACTGAAGCTTTCTTT
TRBJ1-2 TRBV11-1 NA NA CASSRGSEGYGYTF TGTGCCAGCAGCCGAGGATCAGAGGGCTATGGCTACACCTTC
TRBJ1-1 TRBV18 NA TRBD1 CASSPQGQGALAFF TGTGCCAGCTCACCTCAAGGGCAGGGGGCACTGGCTTTCTTT
TRBJ1-4 TRBV4-3 NA NA CASSQEQGREKLFF TGCGCCAGCAGCCAAGAACAGGGAAGGGAAAAACTGTTTTTT
TRBJ1-2 TRBV2 NA TRBD1 CASSLTGGVGGYTF TGTGCCAGCAGTCTCACAGGGGGCGTAGGGGGCTACACCTTC
TRBJ2-1 TRBV3-1/TRBV3-2 NA TRBD2 CASSQGSGGGEQFF TGTGCCAGCAGCCAAGGTAGCGGGGGGGGTGAGCAGTTCTTC
TRBJ1-5 TRBV6-1 NA NA CASSEAGGYDNQPQHF TGTGCCAGCAGTGAAGCGGGCGGGTACGACAATCAGCCCCAGCATTTT
TRBJ1-2 TRBV15 NA TRBD1 CATSDGTGRRVGYTF TGTGCCACCAGTGATGGGACAGGGAGGAGGGTCGGCTACACCTTC
TRBJ1-2 TRBV7-9 once TRBD1 CASSLGEGGNYGYTF TGTGCCAGCAGCTTAGGCGAAGGGGGCAACTATGGCTACACCTTC
TRBJ1-5 TRBV24-1 NA NA CATSALAGQPQHF TGTGCCACCAGTGCCTTAGCGGGGCAGCCCCAGCATTTT
TRBJ2-1 TRBV5-6 NA NA CASSLGQSQYNEQFF TGTGCCAGCAGCTTGGGTCAGTCGCAGTACAATGAGCAGTTCTTC
TRBJ1-4 TRBV6-2/TRBV6-3 NA TRBD1 CASSDDRGLNEKLFF TGTGCCAGCAGTGACGACAGGGGACTTAATGAAAAACTGTTTTTT
TRBJ2-3 TRBV25-1 NA NA CASSEYSVTDTQYF TGTGCCAGCAGTGAATACTCCGTCACAGATACGCAGTATTTT
TRBJ1-4 TRBV2 NA NA CASSGEANEKLFF TGTGCCAGCAGTGGGGAGGCGAACGAAAAACTGTTTTTT